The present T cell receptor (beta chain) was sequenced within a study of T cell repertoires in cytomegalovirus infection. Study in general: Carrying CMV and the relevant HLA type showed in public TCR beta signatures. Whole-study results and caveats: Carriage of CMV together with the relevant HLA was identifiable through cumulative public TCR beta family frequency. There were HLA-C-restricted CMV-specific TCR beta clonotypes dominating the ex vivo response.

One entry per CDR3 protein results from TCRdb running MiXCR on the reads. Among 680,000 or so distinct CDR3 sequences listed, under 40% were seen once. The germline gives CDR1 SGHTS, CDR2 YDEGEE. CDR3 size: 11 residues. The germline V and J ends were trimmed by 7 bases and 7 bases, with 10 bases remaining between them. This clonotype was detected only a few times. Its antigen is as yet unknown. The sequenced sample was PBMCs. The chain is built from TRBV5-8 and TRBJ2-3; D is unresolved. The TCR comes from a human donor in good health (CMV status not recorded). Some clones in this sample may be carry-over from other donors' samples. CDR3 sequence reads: CASGQLYTQYF. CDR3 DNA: TGTGCCAGCGGCCAACTGTATACGCAGTATTTT. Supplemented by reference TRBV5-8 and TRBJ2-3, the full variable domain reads EAGVTQSPTHLIKTRGQQATLRCSPISGHTSVYWYQQALGLGLQFLLWYDEGEERNRGNFPPRFSGRQFPNYSSELNVNALELEDSALYLCASGQLYTQYFGPGTRLTVL.